This record concerns one T cell receptor beta chain sequence. The antigen is unknown. This sample was taken from a study of tumor-infiltrating lymphocytes in localized non-small cell lung cancer. Across the study: Resected tumor was paired with non-adjacent uninvolved lung from the same patient. Points from the study as a whole: Different pieces of the same tissue went to different assays, confounding technical variation with intratumor heterogeneity. Compared with uninvolved lung, tumors showed higher T cell infiltration by TCRbeta sequencing. Immunotypes IM1 and IM2 had similar TCR-derived T-cell fractions.

V lost 3 bases and J lost 1, with 12 bases in between. This CDR3 contains 15 residues. Looked up from germline, CDR1 is SGHRS and CDR2 is YFSETQ. Clones were read by immunoSEQ multiplex PCR, and TCRdb kept only the in-frame ones, dropping some. Of over 7,500 clones in the sample, approximately 84% were seen once. The gene calls are TRBV5-1 and TRBJ2-3; D possibly uses TRBD1 or TRBD2 (5 bases each). This sequence was found in a human donor with non-small cell lung cancer. The sequencing input was uninvolved lung tissue not adjacent to the tumor. CDR3 region: CASSWGRAGTDTQYF. The CDR3 coding sequence is TGCGCCAGCAGCTGGGGACGGGCCGGCACAGATACGCAGTATTTT.